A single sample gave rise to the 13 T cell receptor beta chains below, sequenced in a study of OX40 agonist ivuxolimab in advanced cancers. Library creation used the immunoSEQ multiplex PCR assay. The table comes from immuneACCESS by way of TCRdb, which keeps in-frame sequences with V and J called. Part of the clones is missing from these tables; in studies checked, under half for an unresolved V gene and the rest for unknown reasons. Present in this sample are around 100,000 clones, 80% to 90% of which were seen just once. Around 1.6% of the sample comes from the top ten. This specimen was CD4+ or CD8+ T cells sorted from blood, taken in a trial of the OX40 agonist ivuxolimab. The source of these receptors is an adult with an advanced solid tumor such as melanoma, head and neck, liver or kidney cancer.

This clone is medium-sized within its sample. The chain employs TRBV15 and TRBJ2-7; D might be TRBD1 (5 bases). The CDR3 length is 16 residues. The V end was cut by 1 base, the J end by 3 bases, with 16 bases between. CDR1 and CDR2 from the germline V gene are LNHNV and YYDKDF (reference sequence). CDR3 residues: CATSRGGKGAIYEQYF. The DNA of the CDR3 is TGTGCCACCAGCAGAGGGGGTAAAGGGGCCATCTACGAGCAGTACTTC.

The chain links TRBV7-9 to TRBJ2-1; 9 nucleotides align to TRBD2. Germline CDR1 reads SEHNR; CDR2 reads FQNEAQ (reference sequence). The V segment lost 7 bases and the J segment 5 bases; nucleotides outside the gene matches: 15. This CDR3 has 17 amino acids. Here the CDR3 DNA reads TGTGCCAGCATCCGAAGGGCGGGACTAGCTTCTGACAATGAGCAGTTCTTC. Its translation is CASIRRAGLASDNEQFF. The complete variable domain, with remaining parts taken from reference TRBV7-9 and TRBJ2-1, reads DTGVSQNPRHKITKRGQNVTFRCDPISEHNRLYWYRQTLGQGPEFLTYFQNEAQLEKSRLLSDRFSAERPKGSFSTLEIQRTEQGDSAMYLCASIRRAGLASDNEQFFGPGTRLTVL.

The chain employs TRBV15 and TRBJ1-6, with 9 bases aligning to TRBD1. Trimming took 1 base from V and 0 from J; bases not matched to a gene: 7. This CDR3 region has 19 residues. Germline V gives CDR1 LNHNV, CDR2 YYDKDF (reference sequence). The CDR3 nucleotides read TGTGCCACCAGCAGAGTTCGACAGGGGGTAAGCTCCTATAATTCACCCCTCCACTTT. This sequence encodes CATSRVRQGVSSYNSPLHF.

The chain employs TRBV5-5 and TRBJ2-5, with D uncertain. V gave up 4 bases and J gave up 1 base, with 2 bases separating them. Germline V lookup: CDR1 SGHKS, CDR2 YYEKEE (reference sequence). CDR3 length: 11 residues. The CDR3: CASSSQETQYF. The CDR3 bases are TGTGCCAGCAGCAGCCAAGAGACCCAGTACTTC.

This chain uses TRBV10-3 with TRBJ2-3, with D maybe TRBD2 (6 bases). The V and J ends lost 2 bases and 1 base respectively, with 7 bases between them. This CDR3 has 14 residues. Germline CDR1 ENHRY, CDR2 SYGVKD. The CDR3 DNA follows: TGTGCCATCAGTGAGCCGGGGGGCACAGATACGCAGTATTTT. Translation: CAISEPGGTDTQYF.

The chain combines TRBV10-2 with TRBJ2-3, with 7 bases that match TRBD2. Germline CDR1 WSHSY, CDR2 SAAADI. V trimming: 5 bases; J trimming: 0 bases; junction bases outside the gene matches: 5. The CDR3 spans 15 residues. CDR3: CASSMGGGSTDTQYF. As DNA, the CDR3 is TGCGCCAGCAGTATGGGCGGGGGTAGCACAGATACGCAGTATTTT.

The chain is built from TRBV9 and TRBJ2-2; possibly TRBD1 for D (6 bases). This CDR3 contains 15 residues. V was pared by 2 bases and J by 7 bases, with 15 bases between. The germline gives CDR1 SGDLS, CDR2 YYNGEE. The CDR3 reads CASSVPVGGHGELFF. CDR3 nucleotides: TGTGCCAGCAGCGTGCCCGTAGGGGGTCACGGGGAGCTGTTTTTT.

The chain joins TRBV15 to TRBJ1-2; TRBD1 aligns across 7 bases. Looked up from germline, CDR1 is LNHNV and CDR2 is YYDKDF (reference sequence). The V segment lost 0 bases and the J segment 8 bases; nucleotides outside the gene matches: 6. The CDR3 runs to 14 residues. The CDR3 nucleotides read TGTGCCACCAGCAGAGATCGGGCAGGGGGAGGCTACACCTTC. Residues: CATSRDRAGGGYTF.

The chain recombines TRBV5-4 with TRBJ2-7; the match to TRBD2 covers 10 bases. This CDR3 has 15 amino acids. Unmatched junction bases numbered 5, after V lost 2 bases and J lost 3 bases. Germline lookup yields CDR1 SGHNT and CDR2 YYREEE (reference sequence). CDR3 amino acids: CASSFGTSALYEQYF. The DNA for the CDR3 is TGTGCCAGCAGCTTCGGGACTAGCGCACTCTACGAGCAGTACTTC.

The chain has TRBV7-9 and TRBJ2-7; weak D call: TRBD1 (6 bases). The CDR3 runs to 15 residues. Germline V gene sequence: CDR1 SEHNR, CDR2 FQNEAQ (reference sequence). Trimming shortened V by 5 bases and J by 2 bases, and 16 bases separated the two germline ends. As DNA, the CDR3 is TGTGCCAGCAGCCCTAGTGGACAGAGAACCTACGAGCAGTACTTC. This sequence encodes CASSPSGQRTYEQYF.

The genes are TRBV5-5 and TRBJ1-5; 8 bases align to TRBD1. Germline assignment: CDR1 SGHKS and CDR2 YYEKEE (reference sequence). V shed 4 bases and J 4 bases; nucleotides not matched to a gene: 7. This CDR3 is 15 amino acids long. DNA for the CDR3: TGTGCCAGCAGCCGAGGGACAGGCGAAAATCAGCCCCAGCATTTT. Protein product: CASSRGTGENQPQHF.

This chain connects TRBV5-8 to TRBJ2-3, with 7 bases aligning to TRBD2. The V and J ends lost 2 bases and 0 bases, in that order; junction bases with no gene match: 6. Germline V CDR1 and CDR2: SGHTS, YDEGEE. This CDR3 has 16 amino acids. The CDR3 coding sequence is TGTGCCAGCAGCTTAACCATTAGCGGGAGCACAGATACGCAGTATTTT. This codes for CASSLTISGSTDTQYF. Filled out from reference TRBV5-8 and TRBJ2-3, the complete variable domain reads EAGVTQSPTHLIKTRGQQATLRCSPISGHTSVYWYQQALGLGLQFLLWYDEGEERNRGNFPPRFSGRQFPNYSSELNVNALELEDSALYLCASSLTISGSTDTQYFGPGTRLTVL.

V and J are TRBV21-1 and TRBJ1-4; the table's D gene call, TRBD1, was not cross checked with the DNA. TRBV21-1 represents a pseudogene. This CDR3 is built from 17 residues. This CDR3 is CASSKMGQGCKNEKLFF. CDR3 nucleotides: TGTGCCAGCAGCAAAATGGGACAGGGATGCAAGAATGAAAAACTGTTTTTT.